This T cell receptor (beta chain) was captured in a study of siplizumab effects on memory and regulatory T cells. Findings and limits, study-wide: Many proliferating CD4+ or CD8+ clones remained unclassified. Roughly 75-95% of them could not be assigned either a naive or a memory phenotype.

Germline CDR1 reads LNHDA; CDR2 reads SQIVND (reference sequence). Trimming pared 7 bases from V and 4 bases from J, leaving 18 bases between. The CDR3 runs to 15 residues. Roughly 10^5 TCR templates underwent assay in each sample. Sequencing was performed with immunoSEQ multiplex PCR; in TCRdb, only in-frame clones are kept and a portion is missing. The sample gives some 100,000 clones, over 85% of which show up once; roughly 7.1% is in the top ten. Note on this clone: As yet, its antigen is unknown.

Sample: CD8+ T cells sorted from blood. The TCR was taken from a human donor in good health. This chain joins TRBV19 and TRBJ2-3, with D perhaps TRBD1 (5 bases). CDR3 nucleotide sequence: TGTGCCAGTAAGGAAGGGGCGGATGGGGCAGATACGCAGTATTTT. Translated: CASKEGADGADTQYF.